The T cell receptor (beta chain) described here comes from a study of a mutant IDH1 vaccine in newly diagnosed glioma. Overall study: First vaccine doses came 4-6 weeks after radiotherapy alone, or with temozolomide cycles. Treatment recipients were approximately 62% male and about 40% female, and their mean age was around 40 years. Beforehand, treatment had been radiotherapy, temozolomide, or both; the majority received both. Study-wide results and limits: Among top peripheral T cell clonotypes, changes seemed unrelated to pseudoprogression.

Time point here: week 23, last vaccination. A single vaccine dose contained 300 ug of mutant IDH1 20-mer peptide, and topical imiquimod was used with it. Germline loops: CDR1 SGHDT, CDR2 YYEEEE. There are 13 residues in the CDR3. Trimming removed 5 bases at V and 4 bases at J, with 12 bases between. Produced via immunoSEQ multiplex PCR; TCRdb's table is partial and in-frame only. The sample holds tens of thousands of clones, about 89% seen once. This clone appeared once. The target antigen is unknown. The sample was PBMCs, taken from a glioma patient whose treatment included an IDH1 peptide vaccine. The TCR was taken from a man aged 35 to 55 with glioma. The chain employs TRBV5-6 and TRBJ1-1, with D hard to call. CDR3: CASSLILSTEAFF. CDR3 nucleotides: TGTGCCAGCAGTCTTATCCTTTCCACTGAAGCTTTCTTT. Based on the CDR3 plus reference TRBV5-6 and TRBJ1-1, the full variable domain is DAGVTQSPTHLIKTRGQQVTLRCSPKSGHDTVSWYQQALGQGPQFIFQYYEEEERQRGNFPDRFSGHQFPNYSSELNVNALLLGDSALYLCASSLILSTEAFFGQGTRLTVV.